This T cell receptor (beta chain) was recovered during a study of blood T cell repertoires in COVID-19. Produced via immunoSEQ multiplex PCR; TCRdb's table is partial and in-frame only. The sample consists of about 400,000 clones, around 90% of them appearing once. The sequenced sample was peripheral blood. The TCR originated in a human donor in a cohort sampled during active COVID-19.

The CDR3 region is CASGPRTGGYEQYF. The DNA for the CDR3 is TGTGCCAGCGGCCCCAGGACAGGGGGCTACGAGCAGTACTTC. The rearrangement links TRBV28 to TRBJ2-7, with TRBD1 matching over 10 bases. The CDR3 covers 14 residues. From germline, CDR1 is MDHEN and CDR2 SYDVKM. J lost 3 bases, V lost 8 bases, and 7 bases had no gene match.